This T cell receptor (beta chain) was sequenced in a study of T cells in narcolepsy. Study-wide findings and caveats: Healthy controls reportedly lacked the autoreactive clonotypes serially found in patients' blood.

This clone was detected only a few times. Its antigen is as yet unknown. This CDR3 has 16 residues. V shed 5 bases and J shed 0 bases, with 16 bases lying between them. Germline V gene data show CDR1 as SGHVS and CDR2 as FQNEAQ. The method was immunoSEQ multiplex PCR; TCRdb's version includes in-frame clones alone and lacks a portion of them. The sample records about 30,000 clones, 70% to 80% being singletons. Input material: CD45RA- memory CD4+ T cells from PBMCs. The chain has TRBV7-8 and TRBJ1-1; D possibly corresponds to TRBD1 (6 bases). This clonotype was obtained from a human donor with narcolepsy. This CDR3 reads CASSMTGGGMNTEAFF. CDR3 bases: TGTGCCAGCAGCATGACAGGTGGAGGAATGAACACTGAAGCTTTCTTT.